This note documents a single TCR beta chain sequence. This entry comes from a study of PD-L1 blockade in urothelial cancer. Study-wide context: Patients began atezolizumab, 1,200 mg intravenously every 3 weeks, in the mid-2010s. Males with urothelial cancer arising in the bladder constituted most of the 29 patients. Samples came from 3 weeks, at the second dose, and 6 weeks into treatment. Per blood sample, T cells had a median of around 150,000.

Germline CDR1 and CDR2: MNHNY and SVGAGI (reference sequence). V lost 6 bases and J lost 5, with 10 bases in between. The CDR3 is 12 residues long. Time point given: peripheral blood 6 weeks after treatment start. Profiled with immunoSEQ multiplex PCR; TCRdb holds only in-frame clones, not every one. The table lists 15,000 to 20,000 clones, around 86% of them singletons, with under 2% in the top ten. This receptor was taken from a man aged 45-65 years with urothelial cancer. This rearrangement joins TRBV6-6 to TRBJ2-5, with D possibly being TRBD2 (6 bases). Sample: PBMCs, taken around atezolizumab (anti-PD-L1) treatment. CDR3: CASRDYAETQYF. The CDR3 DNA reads TGTGCCAGCAGGGACTATGCGGAGACCCAGTACTTC.